The 23 T cell receptor beta chains below all came from one sample that was sequenced in a study of blood T cell repertoires in COVID-19. Only in-frame clones appear in the TCRdb table, and some are missing; sequencing was by immunoSEQ multiplex PCR. The table shows about 280,000 clones, with roughly 80% occurring only once. The material sequenced was PBMCs or T cells enriched from blood (not recorded which). Receptor source: a man between 40 and 49 years old who had been exposed to COVID-19.

This chain joins TRBV6-1 and TRBJ2-3; D might be TRBD2 (5 bases). Looked up from germline, CDR1 is MNHNS and CDR2 is SASEGT. CDR3 length: 14 residues. V dropped 4 bases and J dropped 2 bases, with 10 bases sitting between them. CDR3 sequence reads: CASSVASITDTQYF. The CDR3 nucleotides are TGTGCCAGCAGTGTAGCGAGCATCACAGATACGCAGTATTTT.

The V gene is TRBV21-1, the J gene TRBJ2-3; the table's D call TRBD1 went unverified against the DNA. TRBV21-1 is a pseudogene locus. CDR3 length: 16 amino acids. CDR3: CASSKLGTGLSDTQYF. CDR3 nucleotide sequence: TGTGCCAGCAGCAAACTAGGGACAGGGTTATCAGATACGCAGTATTTT.

The V gene is TRBV13, the J gene TRBJ2-1; D uncertain. V lost 5 bases to trimming and J lost 1 base, with 12 bases between them. CDR3 length equals 15 residues. Germline V gene sequence: CDR1 PRHDT, CDR2 FYEKMQ (reference sequence). CDR3 loop: CASSTIGGSYNEQFF. The CDR3 DNA sequence: TGTGCCAGCAGCACGATCGGCGGTTCCTACAATGAGCAGTTCTTC.

V gene TRBV10-3 combines with J gene TRBJ1-5; no definite D call. The ends were cut back, 4 bases at V and 5 bases at J, with 9 bases in the middle. The CDR3 is 13 residues long. The V gene's germline CDR1 is ENHRY and CDR2 SYGVKD. DNA of the CDR3: TGTGCCATCAGTGCCGGTTCCGATCAGCCCCAGCATTTT. Translating it yields CAISAGSDQPQHF.

The chain has TRBV28 and TRBJ2-3; D not resolved. Germline V gene lookup returns CDR1 MDHEN and CDR2 SYDVKM. This CDR3 comprises 15 residues. V was clipped by 2 bases and J by 0 bases, with 9 bases between them. The CDR3 here is CASSLVSTSTDTQYF. The CDR3 coding sequence is TGTGCCAGCAGTTTAGTCTCGACTAGCACAGATACGCAGTATTTT. Full variable domain (outside the CDR3, taken from reference TRBV28 and TRBJ2-3): DVKVTQSSRYLVKRTGEKVFLECVQDMDHENMFWYRQDPGLGLRLIYFSYDVKMKEKGDIPEGYSVSREKKERFSLILESASTNQTSMYLCASSLVSTSTDTQYFGPGTRLTVL.

The gene calls are TRBV10-2 and TRBJ2-7, with 12 bases aligning to TRBD1. Germline CDR1 is WSHSY and CDR2 is SAAADI. The CDR3 is made up of 14 amino acids. The V and J ends lost 4 bases and 4 bases, in that order; junction bases with no gene match: 2. CDR3 residues: CASSGDRGLYEQYF. The CDR3 DNA reads as TGCGCCAGCAGTGGGGACAGGGGGCTATACGAGCAGTACTTC.

The chain joins TRBV5-1 to TRBJ2-1, with D possibly TRBD2 on 7 matching bases. The germline CDR1 and CDR2 sequences are SGHRS and YFSETQ. V was cut by 7 bases and J by 6 bases, with 17 bases left in between. The CDR3 is 14 residues long. The CDR3 region has the DNA TGCGCCAGCCGGGGGCTAGCGGATATCAATGAGCAGTTCTTC. This translates into CASRGLADINEQFF.

The gene calls are TRBV6-5 and TRBJ2-3, with D possibly being TRBD2 (6 bases). CDR1 and CDR2 (germline): MNHEY, SVGAGI. CDR3 size: 15 residues. V shed 5 bases and J shed 4 bases, with 16 bases lying between them. In DNA form, the CDR3 reads TGTGCCAGCAGTCGTCTGCGGGAAGGTGCAGATACGCAGTATTTT. This codes for CASSRLREGADTQYF.

The chain links TRBV6-5 to TRBJ1-2; TRBD1 matches 8 bases. This CDR3 has 13 residues. CDR1 and CDR2 (germline): MNHEY, SVGAGI. Trimming at V came to 9 bases and at J to 6 bases, leaving 9 bases not matched to a gene. The CDR3 reads CASRGQATHGYTF. Written as DNA, the CDR3 is TGTGCCAGTAGGGGACAGGCTACCCATGGCTACACCTTC.

The chain is built from TRBV6-5 and TRBJ1-2; 7 nucleotides agree with TRBD1. Germline CDR1 is MNHEY and CDR2 is SVGAGI. The trim removed 6 bases at V and 7 bases at J, leaving 8 bases unmatched. This CDR3 region has 13 residues. DNA for the CDR3: TGTGCCAGCAGCCCCAGGGGGGCGCGTGGCTACACCTTC. Translated: CASSPRGARGYTF.

The gene calls are TRBV19 and TRBJ2-3; D is perhaps TRBD2 (6 bases). Trimming pared 3 bases from V and 2 bases from J, leaving 9 bases between. The CDR3 is made up of 14 amino acids. The germline V gene has CDR1 LNHDA and CDR2 SQIVND (reference sequence). CDR3 region: CASSISGITDTQYF. The CDR3, as DNA: TGTGCCAGTAGTATTAGCGGAATCACAGATACGCAGTATTTT.

This clone was found once. This chain links TRBV2 with TRBJ1-1, with a possible D match to TRBD1 (6 bases). CDR3 length equals 12 residues. The germline V gene encodes CDR1 SNHLY and CDR2 FYNNEI. Deletions cut 10 bases from V and 8 bases from J, with 17 bases between. Here the CDR3 reads CAIKGGGEEAFF. CDR3 bases: TGTGCCATCAAAGGGGGTGGGGAAGAAGCTTTCTTT.

CDR3 residues: CASSQQGPASQPQHF. DNA of the CDR3: TGTGCCAGCAGTCAGCAGGGCCCCGCAAGTCAGCCCCAGCATTTT. This chain links TRBV6-5 with TRBJ1-5; TRBD1 is a possible D gene (5 bases). The CDR3 covers 15 residues. With 5 bases removed from V and 6 bases from J, the gap between germline ends came to 17 bases. CDR1 MNHEY and CDR2 SVGAGI come from the germline V gene.

The table lists this clone with a count of one. The chain carries TRBV10-2 and TRBJ1-2; TRBD1 agrees at 8 bases. The CDR3 runs 16 residues. Germline V gene lookup returns CDR1 WSHSY and CDR2 SAAADI. V trimming: 0 bases; J trimming: 8 bases; junction bases outside the gene matches: 11. The DNA for the CDR3 is TGCGCCAGCAGTGAGTCGGTCCAGGCAGGGGGCGAGGGCTACACCTTC. Amino acid sequence: CASSESVQAGGEGYTF.

The rearrangement links TRBV10-1 to TRBJ1-1; D ambiguous. V was shortened by 5 bases and J by 6 bases, with 10 bases between the two germline ends. The germline V gene encodes CDR1 WNHNN and CDR2 SYGVQD (reference sequence). The CDR3 loop spans 12 amino acids. The CDR3 here is CASSPGLAEAFF. The CDR3 region has the DNA TGCGCCAGCAGTCCCGGACTCGCTGAAGCTTTCTTT.

This clone was observed a handful of times. The V gene is TRBV5-1, the J gene TRBJ2-7; TRBD2 is a possible D gene (6 bases). Per germline, CDR1 SGHRS and CDR2 YFSETQ. Trimming removed 4 bases from V and 2 bases from J, with 16 bases in between. CDR3 size: 15 residues. CDR3 in amino acids: CASSILPGATYEQYF. Here the CDR3 DNA reads TGCGCCAGCAGCATACTTCCGGGAGCCACCTACGAGCAGTACTTC.

This sequence joins TRBV6-6 and TRBJ1-1; a possible D gene is TRBD1 (6 bases). Germline CDR1 and CDR2: MNHNY and SVGAGI (reference sequence). CDR3 length: 11 amino acids. V was trimmed by 7 bases and J by 8 bases, leaving 11 bases between them. CDR3 nucleotide sequence: TGTGCCAGCACCCCCAGGGGAGAAGCTTTCTTT. Amino acid sequence: CASTPRGEAFF.

The chain joins TRBV2 to TRBJ1-6, with 9 bases lining up with TRBD1. Germline V CDR1 and CDR2: SNHLY, FYNNEI. V shed 1 base, J shed 6 bases, and the junction held 1 base outside the gene matches. The CDR3 runs to 15 residues. The DNA of the CDR3 is TGTGCCAGCAGTGAAGGGGGACAGGGTAATTCACCCCTCCACTTT. As protein: CASSEGGQGNSPLHF.

The chain uses TRBV6-1 and TRBJ2-3, with TRBD2 matching over 8 bases. Trimming at V came to 2 bases and at J to 6 bases, leaving 7 bases not matched to a gene. Germline CDR1 MNHNS, CDR2 SASEGT. The CDR3 contains 15 residues. CDR3 nucleotides: TGTGCCAGCAGTGAATTACCCAGACTAGCGGATACGCAGTATTTT. Translating gives CASSELPRLADTQYF.

This chain uses TRBV18 with TRBJ1-1; D gene ambiguous. The V gene lost 1 base and the J gene lost 0 bases, with 12 bases spanning the gap. The CDR3 sequence is 16 residues long. CDR1 and CDR2 (germline): KGHSH, LQKENI. The CDR3 loop is CASSPRDTALNTEAFF. The CDR3, as DNA: TGTGCCAGCTCACCACGCGATACAGCATTGAACACTGAAGCTTTCTTT.

This clone was seen more than once but under ten times. The chain uses TRBV6-1 and TRBJ2-3, with D tentatively TRBD1 (5 bases). Germline CDR1 is MNHNS and CDR2 is SASEGT. This CDR3 has 15 amino acids. Trimming removed 1 base from V and 6 bases from J, with 14 bases in between. CDR3: CASSEVSVRGDTQYF. CDR3 coding DNA: TGTGCCAGCAGTGAAGTTTCGGTTAGGGGTGATACGCAGTATTTT.

The V and J genes are TRBV9 and TRBJ2-2; TRBD2 agrees at 8 bases. CDR3 length: 15 amino acids. The V gene's germline CDR1 is SGDLS and CDR2 YYNGEE. Trimming removed 4 bases from V and 2 bases from J; junction bases left unmatched: 4. The CDR3 nucleotides read TGTGCCAGCAGCCCCGGGACTAGTAACACCGGGGAGCTGTTTTTT. This sequence encodes CASSPGTSNTGELFF.

This chain links TRBV10-3 with TRBJ1-5; D is ambiguous. Germline V gives CDR1 ENHRY, CDR2 SYGVKD. The CDR3 extends over 13 amino acids. V lost 2 bases to trimming and J lost 5 bases, with 7 bases between them. CDR3 DNA: TGTGCCATCAGTGAGATTCTTGATCAGCCCCAGCATTTT. Protein product: CAISEILDQPQHF.